This T cell receptor (beta chain) was sequenced in a study of T cells in Graves' hyperthyroidism and ophthalmopathy. Amplification yielded TCR beta CDR3 regions, with RNA transcripts as the source. The TCR CDR3 first-round RT-PCR relied on the HTBI primer set. MiXCR was run by TCRdb on the multiplex PCR reads, yielding one entry per CDR3 protein. The repertoire includes almost 500,000 distinct CDR3 sequences, 20% to 25% of them detected once, and approximately 49% sits in the top ten. V was trimmed by 0 bases and J by 7 bases, leaving 18 bases between them. The CDR3 loop spans 16 amino acids. CDR1 LGHDT and CDR2 YNNKEL come from the germline V gene (reference sequence). This clonotype was detected a few times. A NOSPECS grade of at least 4, a Clinical Activity Score of at least 3 and duration under 3 months were recorded in ophthalmopathy patients.

The chain is built from TRBV3-1 and TRBJ1-2; D is undetermined. The sequencing sample was made of blood. The receptor comes from a woman between 70 and 85 years old with Graves' ophthalmopathy. CDR3 region: CASSQDLSGERAGYTF. In nucleotides, the CDR3 is TGTGCCAGCAGCCAAGATCTATCCGGAGAGAGAGCTGGCTACACCTTC.